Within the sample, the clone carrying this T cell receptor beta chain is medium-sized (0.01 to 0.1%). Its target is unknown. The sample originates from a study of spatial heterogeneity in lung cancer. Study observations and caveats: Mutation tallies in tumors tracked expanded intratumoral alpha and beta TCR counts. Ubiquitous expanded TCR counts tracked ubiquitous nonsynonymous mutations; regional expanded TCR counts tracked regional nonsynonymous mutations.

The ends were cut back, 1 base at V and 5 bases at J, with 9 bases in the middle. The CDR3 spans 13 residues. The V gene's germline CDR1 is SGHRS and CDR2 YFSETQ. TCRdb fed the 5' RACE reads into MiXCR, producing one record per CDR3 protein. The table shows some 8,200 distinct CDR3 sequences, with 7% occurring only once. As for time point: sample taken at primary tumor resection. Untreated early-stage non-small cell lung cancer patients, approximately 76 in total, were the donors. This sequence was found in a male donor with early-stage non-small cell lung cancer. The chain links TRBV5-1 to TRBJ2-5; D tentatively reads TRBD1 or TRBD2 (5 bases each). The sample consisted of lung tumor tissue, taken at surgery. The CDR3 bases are TGCGCCAGCAGCTTGCTGGGGGACGAGACCCAGTACTTC. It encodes CASSLLGDETQYF.